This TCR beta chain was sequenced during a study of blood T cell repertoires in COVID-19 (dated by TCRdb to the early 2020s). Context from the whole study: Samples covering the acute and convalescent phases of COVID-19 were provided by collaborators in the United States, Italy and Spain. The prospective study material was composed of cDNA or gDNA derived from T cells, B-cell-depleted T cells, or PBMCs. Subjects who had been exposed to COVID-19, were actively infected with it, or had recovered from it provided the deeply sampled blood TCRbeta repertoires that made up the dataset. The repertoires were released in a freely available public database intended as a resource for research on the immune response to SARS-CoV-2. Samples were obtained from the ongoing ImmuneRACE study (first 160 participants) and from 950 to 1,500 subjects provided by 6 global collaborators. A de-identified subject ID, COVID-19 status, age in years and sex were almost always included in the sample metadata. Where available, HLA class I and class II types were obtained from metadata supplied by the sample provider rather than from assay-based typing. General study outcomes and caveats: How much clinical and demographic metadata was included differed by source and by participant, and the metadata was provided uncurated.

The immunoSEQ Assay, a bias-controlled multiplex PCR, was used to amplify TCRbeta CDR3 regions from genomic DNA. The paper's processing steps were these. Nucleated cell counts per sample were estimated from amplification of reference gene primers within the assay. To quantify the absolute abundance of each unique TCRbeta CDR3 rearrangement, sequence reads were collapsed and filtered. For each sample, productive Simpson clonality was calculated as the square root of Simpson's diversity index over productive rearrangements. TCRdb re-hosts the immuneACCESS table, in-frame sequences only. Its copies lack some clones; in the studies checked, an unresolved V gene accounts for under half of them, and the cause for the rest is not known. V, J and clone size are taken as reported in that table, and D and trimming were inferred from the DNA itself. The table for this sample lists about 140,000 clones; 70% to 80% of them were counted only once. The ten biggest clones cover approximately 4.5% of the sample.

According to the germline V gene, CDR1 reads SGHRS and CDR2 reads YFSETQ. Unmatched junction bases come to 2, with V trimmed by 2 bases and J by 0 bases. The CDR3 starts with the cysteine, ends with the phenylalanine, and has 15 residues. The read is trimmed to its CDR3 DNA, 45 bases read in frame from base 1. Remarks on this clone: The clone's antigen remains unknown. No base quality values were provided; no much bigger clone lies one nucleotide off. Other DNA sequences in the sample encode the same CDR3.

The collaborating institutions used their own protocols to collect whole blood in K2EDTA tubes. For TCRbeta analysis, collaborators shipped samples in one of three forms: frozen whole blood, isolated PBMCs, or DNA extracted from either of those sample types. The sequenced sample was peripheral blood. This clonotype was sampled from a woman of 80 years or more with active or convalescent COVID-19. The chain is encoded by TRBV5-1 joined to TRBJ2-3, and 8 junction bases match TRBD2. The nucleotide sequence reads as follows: TGCGCCAGCAGCTTAGCGGGAGCTAGCACAGATACGCAGTATTTT. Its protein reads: CASSLAGASTDTQYF. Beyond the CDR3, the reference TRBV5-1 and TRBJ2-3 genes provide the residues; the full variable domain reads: KAGVTQTPRYLIKTRGQQVTLSCSPISGHRSVSWYQQTPGQGLQFLFEYFSETQRNKGNFPGRFSGRQFSNSRSEMNVSTLELGDSALYLCASSLAGASTDTQYFGPGTRLTVL.